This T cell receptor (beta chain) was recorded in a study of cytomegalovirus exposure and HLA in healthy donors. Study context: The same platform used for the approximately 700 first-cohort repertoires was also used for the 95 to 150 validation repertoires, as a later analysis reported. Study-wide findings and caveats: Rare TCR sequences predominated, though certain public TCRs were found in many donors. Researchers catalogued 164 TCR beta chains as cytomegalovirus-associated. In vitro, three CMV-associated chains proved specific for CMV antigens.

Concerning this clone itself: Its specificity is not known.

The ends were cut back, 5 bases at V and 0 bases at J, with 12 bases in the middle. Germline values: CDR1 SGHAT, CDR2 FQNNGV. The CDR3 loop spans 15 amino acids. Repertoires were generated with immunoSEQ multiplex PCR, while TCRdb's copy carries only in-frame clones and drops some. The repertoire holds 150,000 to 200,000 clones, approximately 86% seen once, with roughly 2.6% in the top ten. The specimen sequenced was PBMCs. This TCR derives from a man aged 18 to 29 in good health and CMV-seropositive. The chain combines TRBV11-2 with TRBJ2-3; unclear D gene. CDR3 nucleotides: TGTGCCAGCAGCCTGACGGGTTTTAGCACAGATACGCAGTATTTT. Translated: CASSLTGFSTDTQYF.